Detailed here is one T cell receptor (beta chain). The method was immunoSEQ multiplex PCR; TCRdb's version includes in-frame clones alone and lacks a portion of them. Counted here are approximately 130,000 clones, around four fifths occurring once; the ten biggest clones make up more than 15%. The record originates from a study of blood T cell repertoires in COVID-19. Study-level background: COVID-19 samples collected from the United States, Italy and Spain covered acute and convalescent phases.

Two consecutive negative NP/OP PCR tests, clearance, or resolved symptoms defined Cohort 3 recovery. This clonotype originated in a man younger than 40 who had recovered from COVID-19. Sequenced input: PBMCs or T cells enriched from blood (not recorded which).

CDR3 region: CASSPRMVTGQDTGELFF. CDR3 nucleotide sequence: TGTGCCAGCAGCCCAAGAATGGTGACAGGGCAGGACACCGGGGAGCTGTTTTTT. The chain carries TRBV5-6 and TRBJ2-2; 7 bases are shared with TRBD1. V lost 4 bases to trimming and J lost 3 bases; unmatched junction nucleotides: 15. Germline V gene sequence: CDR1 SGHDT, CDR2 YYEEEE. CDR3 length: 18 residues.